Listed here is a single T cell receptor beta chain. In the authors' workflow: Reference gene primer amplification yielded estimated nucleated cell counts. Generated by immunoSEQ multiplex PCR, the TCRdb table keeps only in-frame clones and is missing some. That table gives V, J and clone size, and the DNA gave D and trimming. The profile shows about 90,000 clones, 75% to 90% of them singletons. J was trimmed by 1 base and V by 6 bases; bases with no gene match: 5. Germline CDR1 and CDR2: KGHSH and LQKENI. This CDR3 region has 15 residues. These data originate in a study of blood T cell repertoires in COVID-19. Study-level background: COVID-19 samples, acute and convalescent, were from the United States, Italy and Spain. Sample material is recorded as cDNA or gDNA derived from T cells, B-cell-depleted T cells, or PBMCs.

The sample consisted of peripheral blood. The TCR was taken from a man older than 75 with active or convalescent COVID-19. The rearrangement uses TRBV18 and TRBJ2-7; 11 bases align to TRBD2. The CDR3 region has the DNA TGTGCCAGCTCGCAGACTAGCGGGGCTTCCTACGAGCAGTACTTC. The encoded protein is CASSQTSGASYEQYF.